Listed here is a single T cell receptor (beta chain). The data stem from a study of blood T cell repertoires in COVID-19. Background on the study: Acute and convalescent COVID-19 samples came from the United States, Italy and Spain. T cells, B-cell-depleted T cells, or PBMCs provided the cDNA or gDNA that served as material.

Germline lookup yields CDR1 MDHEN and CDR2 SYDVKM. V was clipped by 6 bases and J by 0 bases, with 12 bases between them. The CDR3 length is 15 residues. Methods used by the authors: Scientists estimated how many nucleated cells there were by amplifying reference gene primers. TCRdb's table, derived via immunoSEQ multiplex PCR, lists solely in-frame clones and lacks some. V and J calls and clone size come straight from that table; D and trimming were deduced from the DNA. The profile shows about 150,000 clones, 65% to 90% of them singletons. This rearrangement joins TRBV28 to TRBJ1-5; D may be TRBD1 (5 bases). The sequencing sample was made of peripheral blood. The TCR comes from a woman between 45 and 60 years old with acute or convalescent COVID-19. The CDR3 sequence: CASSPPGNSNQPQHF. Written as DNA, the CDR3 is TGTGCCAGCAGCCCCCCAGGGAATAGCAATCAGCCCCAGCATTTT.